The rows below give T cell receptor beta chains drawn from one sample of a study of OX40 agonist ivuxolimab in advanced cancers. Assay used: immunoSEQ multiplex PCR; TCRdb lists only in-frame clones, some missing. This sample yields about 77,000 clones, of which more than 80% are seen a single time; roughly 2.2% belongs to the top ten. The sequenced sample was CD4+ or CD8+ T cells sorted from blood, obtained in a trial of the OX40 agonist ivuxolimab. The receptors stem from an adult with an advanced solid tumor such as melanoma, head and neck, liver or kidney cancer. The CDR3 runs from the conserved cysteine through the conserved F or W. The order of the fields is clone size, V gene, J gene, D gene, CDR3 protein, CDR3 DNA. The D gene is left open where the match is weak. Some rows have no size entry. The others give once, few or many, or a class for an expanded clone.

abundance: few; v_gene: TRBV5-4; j_gene: TRBJ1-2; d_gene: TRBD1; CDR3aa: CASSKGQGLYTF; CDR3nt: TGTGCCAGCAGCAAGGGACAGGGCCTCTACACCTTC
abundance: .; v_gene: TRBV5-4; j_gene: TRBJ1-5; d_gene: .; CDR3aa: CASSFGGNQPQHF; CDR3nt: TGTGCCAGCAGCTTCGGGGGCAATCAGCCCCAGCATTTT
abundance: .; v_gene: TRBV19; j_gene: TRBJ2-6; d_gene: .; CDR3aa: CASSPEQGLAGANVLTF; CDR3nt: TGTGCCAGTAGTCCTGAACAGGGTCTAGCTGGGGCCAACGTCCTGACTTTC
abundance: .; v_gene: TRBV6-5; j_gene: TRBJ1-4; d_gene: .; CDR3aa: CASSYSGQDEKLFF; CDR3nt: TGTGCCAGCAGTTACTCAGGGCAGGATGAAAAACTGTTTTTT
abundance: .; v_gene: TRBV7-2; j_gene: TRBJ2-1; d_gene: TRBD2; CDR3aa: CASSQAAGANNEQFF; CDR3nt: TGTGCCAGCAGCCAAGCAGCGGGAGCTAACAATGAGCAGTTCTTC
abundance: .; v_gene: TRBV27; j_gene: TRBJ1-3; d_gene: .; CDR3aa: CASSLFSGNTIYF; CDR3nt: TGTGCCAGCAGTTTATTTTCGGGAAACACCATATATTTT
abundance: .; v_gene: TRBV4-2; j_gene: TRBJ2-2; d_gene: TRBD2; CDR3aa: CASSQARGGHTGELFF; CDR3nt: TGTGCCAGCAGCCAAGCCCGGGGGGGCCACACCGGGGAGCTGTTTTTT
abundance: .; v_gene: TRBV27; j_gene: TRBJ1-1; d_gene: .; CDR3aa: CASSLTTPNTEAFF; CDR3nt: TGTGCCAGCAGTTTAACTACGCCGAACACTGAAGCTTTCTTT
abundance: .; v_gene: TRBV2; j_gene: TRBJ2-4; d_gene: .; CDR3aa: CATKRAKNIQYF; CDR3nt: TGTGCCACAAAGAGGGCCAAAAACATTCAGTACTTC
abundance: .; v_gene: TRBV4-3; j_gene: TRBJ1-2; d_gene: .; CDR3aa: CASSQDKAVYIYGYTF; CDR3nt: TGCGCCAGCAGCCAAGATAAAGCCGTCTACATCTATGGCTACACCTTC
abundance: .; v_gene: TRBV28; j_gene: TRBJ1-2; d_gene: .; CDR3aa: CASSLGVGKGTNYGYTF; CDR3nt: TGTGCCAGCAGTTTAGGAGTGGGGAAGGGCACTAACTATGGCTACACCTTC
abundance: once; v_gene: TRBV7-9; j_gene: TRBJ2-7; d_gene: .; CDR3aa: CASSLRTAYEQYF; CDR3nt: TGTGCCAGCAGCTTGCGGACAGCCTACGAGCAGTACTTC
abundance: .; v_gene: TRBV28; j_gene: TRBJ1-4; d_gene: .; CDR3aa: CASSLRQGTNEKLFF; CDR3nt: TGTGCCAGCAGTTTAAGGCAGGGAACTAATGAAAAACTGTTTTTT
abundance: .; v_gene: TRBV6-5; j_gene: TRBJ2-3; d_gene: .; CDR3aa: CASSYLANTDTQYF; CDR3nt: TGTGCCAGCAGTTACCTGGCAAACACAGATACGCAGTATTTT
abundance: .; v_gene: TRBV28; j_gene: TRBJ1-1; d_gene: .; CDR3aa: CASRQGAEAFF; CDR3nt: TGTGCCAGCAGACAGGGAGCTGAAGCTTTCTTT
abundance: .; v_gene: TRBV29-1; j_gene: TRBJ2-7; d_gene: .; CDR3aa: CSVVKVGSPYEQYF; CDR3nt: TGCAGCGTTGTAAAGGTCGGCAGTCCCTACGAGCAGTACTTC
abundance: .; v_gene: TRBV2; j_gene: TRBJ2-2; d_gene: .; CDR3aa: CASSGRGNTGELFF; CDR3nt: TGTGCCAGCAGTGGGCGGGGGAACACCGGGGAGCTGTTTTTT
abundance: .; v_gene: TRBV5-6; j_gene: TRBJ1-2; d_gene: .; CDR3aa: CASSPGRTYGYTF; CDR3nt: TGTGCCAGCAGCCCGGGACGTACATATGGCTACACCTTC
abundance: .; v_gene: TRBV5-1; j_gene: TRBJ1-1; d_gene: TRBD1; CDR3aa: CASSEQGLEAFF; CDR3nt: TGCGCCAGCTCCGAACAGGGGCTTGAAGCTTTCTTT
abundance: .; v_gene: TRBV6-5; j_gene: TRBJ1-2; d_gene: .; CDR3aa: CASSFSGQNGYTF; CDR3nt: TGTGCCAGCAGTTTTTCCGGACAGAATGGCTACACCTTC
abundance: .; v_gene: TRBV6-1; j_gene: TRBJ1-5; d_gene: .; CDR3aa: CASRPDLSQPQHF; CDR3nt: TGTGCCAGCAGACCTGATTTGAGTCAGCCCCAGCATTTT
abundance: .; v_gene: TRBV5-1; j_gene: TRBJ2-5; d_gene: TRBD1; CDR3aa: CASSQQGQSQETQYF; CDR3nt: TGCGCCAGCAGCCAGCAGGGACAGAGCCAAGAGACCCAGTACTTC
abundance: many; v_gene: TRBV18; j_gene: TRBJ2-5; d_gene: .; CDR3aa: CASSLYQETQYF; CDR3nt: TGTGCCAGCTCCCTTTACCAAGAGACCCAGTACTTC
abundance: few; v_gene: TRBV28; j_gene: TRBJ2-3; d_gene: .; CDR3aa: CASSSEPGSTDTQYF; CDR3nt: TGTGCCAGCAGTTCCGAGCCCGGTAGCACAGATACGCAGTATTTT
abundance: .; v_gene: TRBV7-9; j_gene: TRBJ2-7; d_gene: .; CDR3aa: CASSLEQGPYEQYF; CDR3nt: TGTGCCAGCAGCTTAGAGCAGGGCCCCTACGAGCAGTACTTC
abundance: .; v_gene: TRBV11-2; j_gene: TRBJ2-7; d_gene: TRBD2; CDR3aa: CASSLTSVFSYEQYF; CDR3nt: TGTGCCAGCAGCTTAACTAGCGTCTTCTCCTACGAGCAGTACTTC
abundance: .; v_gene: TRBV7-2; j_gene: TRBJ1-1; d_gene: TRBD1; CDR3aa: CASSRDRGPSDTEAFF; CDR3nt: TGTGCCAGCAGCCGGGACAGGGGGCCTAGTGACACTGAAGCTTTCTTT
abundance: once; v_gene: TRBV5-1; j_gene: TRBJ1-1; d_gene: TRBD1; CDR3aa: CASSLRQGVNTEAFF; CDR3nt: TGCGCCAGCAGCTTGAGACAGGGGGTAAACACTGAAGCTTTCTTT
abundance: .; v_gene: TRBV5-1; j_gene: TRBJ2-2; d_gene: TRBD1; CDR3aa: CASSSGQTLPGELFF; CDR3nt: TGCGCCAGCAGCTCGGGACAGACCCTCCCCGGGGAGCTGTTTTTT
abundance: .; v_gene: TRBV18; j_gene: TRBJ2-7; d_gene: TRBD1; CDR3aa: CASSQQGGFSYEQYF; CDR3nt: TGTGCCAGCTCACAACAAGGGGGCTTCTCCTACGAGCAGTACTTC